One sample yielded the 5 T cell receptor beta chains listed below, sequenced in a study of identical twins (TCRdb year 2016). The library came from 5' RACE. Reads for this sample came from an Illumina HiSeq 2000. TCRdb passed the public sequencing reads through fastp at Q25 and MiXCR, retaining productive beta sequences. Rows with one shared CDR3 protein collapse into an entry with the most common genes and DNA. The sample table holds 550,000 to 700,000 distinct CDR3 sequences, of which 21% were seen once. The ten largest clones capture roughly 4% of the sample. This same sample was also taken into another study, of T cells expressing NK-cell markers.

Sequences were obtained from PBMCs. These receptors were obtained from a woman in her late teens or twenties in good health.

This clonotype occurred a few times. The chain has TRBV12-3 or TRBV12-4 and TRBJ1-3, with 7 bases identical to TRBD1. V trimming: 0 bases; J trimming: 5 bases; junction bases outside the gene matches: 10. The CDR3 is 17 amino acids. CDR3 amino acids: CASSLAQDRDRRNTIYF. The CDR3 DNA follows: TGTGCCAGCAGTTTAGCGCAGGATAGGGACAGAAGAAACACCATATATTTT.

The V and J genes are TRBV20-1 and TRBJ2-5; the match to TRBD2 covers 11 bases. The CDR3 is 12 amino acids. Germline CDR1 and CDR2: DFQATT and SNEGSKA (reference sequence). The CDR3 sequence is CRPSGGRETQYF. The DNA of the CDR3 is TGCAGGCCTAGCGGGGGGCGGGAGACCCAGTACTTC.

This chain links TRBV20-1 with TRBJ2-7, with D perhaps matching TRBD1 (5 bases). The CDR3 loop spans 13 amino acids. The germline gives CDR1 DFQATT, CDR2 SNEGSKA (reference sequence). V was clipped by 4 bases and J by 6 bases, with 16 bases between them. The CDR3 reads CSAIVAGTGEQYF. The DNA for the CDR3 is TGCAGTGCTATAGTCGCAGGCACAGGCGAGCAGTACTTC.

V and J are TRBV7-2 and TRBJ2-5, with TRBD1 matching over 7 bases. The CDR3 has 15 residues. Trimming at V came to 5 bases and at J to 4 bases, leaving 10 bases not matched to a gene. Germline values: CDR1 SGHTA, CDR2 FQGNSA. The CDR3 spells CASSLKFSGGETQYF. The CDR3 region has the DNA TGTGCCAGCAGCCTTAAGTTTTCAGGGGGAGAGACCCAGTACTTC.

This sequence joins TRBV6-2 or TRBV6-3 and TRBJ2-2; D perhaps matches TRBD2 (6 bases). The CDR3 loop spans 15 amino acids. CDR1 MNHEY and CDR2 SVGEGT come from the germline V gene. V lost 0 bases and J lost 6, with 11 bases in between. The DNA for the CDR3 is TGTGCCAGCAGTTACTCGATTAGCGGCTCCGGGGAGCTGTTTTTT. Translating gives CASSYSISGSGELFF.